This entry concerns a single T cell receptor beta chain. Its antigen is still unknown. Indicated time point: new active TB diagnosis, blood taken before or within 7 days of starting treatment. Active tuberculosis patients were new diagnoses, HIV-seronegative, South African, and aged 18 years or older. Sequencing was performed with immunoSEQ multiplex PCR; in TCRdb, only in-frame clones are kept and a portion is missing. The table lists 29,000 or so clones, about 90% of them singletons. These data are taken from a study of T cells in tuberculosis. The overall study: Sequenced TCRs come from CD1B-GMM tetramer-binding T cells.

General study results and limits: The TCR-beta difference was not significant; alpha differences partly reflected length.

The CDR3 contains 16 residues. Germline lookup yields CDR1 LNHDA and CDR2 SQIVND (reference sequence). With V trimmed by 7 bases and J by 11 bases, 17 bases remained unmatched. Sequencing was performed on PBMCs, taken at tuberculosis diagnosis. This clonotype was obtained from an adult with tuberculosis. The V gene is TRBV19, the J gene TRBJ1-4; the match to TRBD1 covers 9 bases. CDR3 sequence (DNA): TGTGCCAGTAACCAAGATACGGACAGGGGAGAGTGGAAACTGTTTTTT. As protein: CASNQDTDRGEWKLFF.